The present T cell receptor beta chain was sequenced within a study of cytotoxic CD8 clonotypes in ibrutinib-treated CLL. Study results and limitations: Public clonotypes occurred uncommonly; on treatment, they contracted or remained stable. Clonality at baseline surpassed age-matched healthy donors and tracked circulating CD8+ T-cell counts. Rising at ibrutinib response, clonality subsequently fell back toward baseline at progression.

This clone has just a few counts. Its cognate antigen is unknown. Assay: immunoSEQ multiplex PCR; the TCRdb copy retains only in-frame clones and omits some. Of about 150,000 clones listed, roughly three quarters are singletons. Between the trimmed V and J ends, which lost 2 bases and 2 bases, there was a span of 7 bases. The CDR3 loop spans 15 amino acids. CDR1 MRHNA and CDR2 SNTAGT come from the germline V gene. V gene TRBV6-4 combines with J gene TRBJ2-6, with D unclear. The clonotype originates from a human donor with chronic lymphocytic leukemia. The specimen comprised PBMCs, sampled after 24 months of ibrutinib treatment. This CDR3 is CASSDGSTGANVLTF. CDR3 in DNA: TGTGCCAGCAGTGACGGTAGCACTGGGGCCAACGTCCTGACTTTC.